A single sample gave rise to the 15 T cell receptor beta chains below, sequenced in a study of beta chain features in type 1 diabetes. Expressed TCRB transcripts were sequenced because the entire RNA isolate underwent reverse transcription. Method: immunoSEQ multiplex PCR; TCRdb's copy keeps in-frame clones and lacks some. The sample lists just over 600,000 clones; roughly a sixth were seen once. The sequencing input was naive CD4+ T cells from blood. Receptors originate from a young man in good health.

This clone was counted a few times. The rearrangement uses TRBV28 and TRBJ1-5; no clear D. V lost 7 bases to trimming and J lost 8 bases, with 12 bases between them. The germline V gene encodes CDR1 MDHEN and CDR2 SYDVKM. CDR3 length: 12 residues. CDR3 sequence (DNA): TGTGCCAGCAACGCGGCCCGGGAGCCCCAGCATTTT. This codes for CASNAAREPQHF.

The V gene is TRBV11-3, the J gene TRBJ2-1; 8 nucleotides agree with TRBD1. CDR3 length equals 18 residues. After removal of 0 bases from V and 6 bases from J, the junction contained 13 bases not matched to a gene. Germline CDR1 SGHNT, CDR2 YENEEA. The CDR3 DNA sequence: TGTGCCAGCAGCTTAGATAGGTCCGGGACAGGAGATCGCAATGAGCAGTTCTTC. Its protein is CASSLDRSGTGDRNEQFF.

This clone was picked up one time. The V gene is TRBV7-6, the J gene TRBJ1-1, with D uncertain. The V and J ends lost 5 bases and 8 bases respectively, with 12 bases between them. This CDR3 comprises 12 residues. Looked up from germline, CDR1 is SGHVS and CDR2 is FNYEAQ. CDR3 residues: CASSPYWEEAFF. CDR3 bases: TGTGCCAGCAGCCCCTACTGGGAGGAAGCTTTCTTT.

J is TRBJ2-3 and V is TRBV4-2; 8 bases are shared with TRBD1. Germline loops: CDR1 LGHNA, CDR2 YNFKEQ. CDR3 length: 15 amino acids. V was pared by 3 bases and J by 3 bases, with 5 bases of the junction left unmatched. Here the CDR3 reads CASSHGQGPTDTQYF. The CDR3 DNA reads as TGTGCCAGCAGCCACGGACAGGGTCCAACAGATACGCAGTATTTT.

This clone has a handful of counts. CDR3 protein: CASSSGTSGYDTQYF. For the CDR3, the DNA is TGTGCCAGCAGCTCGGGGACTAGCGGATATGATACGCAGTATTTT. The V gene is TRBV7-2, the J gene TRBJ2-3; 11 bases align to TRBD2. Germline V gene data show CDR1 as SGHTA and CDR2 as FQGNSA. J gave up 6 bases and V 4 bases, and 6 bases lay outside the gene matches. This CDR3 is built from 15 residues.

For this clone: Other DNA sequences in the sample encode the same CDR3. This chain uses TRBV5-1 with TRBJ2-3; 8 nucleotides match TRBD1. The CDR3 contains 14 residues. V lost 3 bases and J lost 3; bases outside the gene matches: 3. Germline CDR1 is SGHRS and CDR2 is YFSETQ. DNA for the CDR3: TGCGCCAGCAGCTCAGGACAGGGAACAGATACGCAGTATTTT. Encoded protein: CASSSGQGTDTQYF.

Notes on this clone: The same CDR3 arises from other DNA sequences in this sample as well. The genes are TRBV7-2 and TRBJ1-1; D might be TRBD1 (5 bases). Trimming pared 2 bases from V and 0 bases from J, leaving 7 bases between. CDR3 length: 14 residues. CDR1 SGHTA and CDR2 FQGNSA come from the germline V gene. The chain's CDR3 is CASSLQGMNTEAFF. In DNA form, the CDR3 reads TGTGCCAGCAGCTTACAGGGAATGAACACTGAAGCTTTCTTT.

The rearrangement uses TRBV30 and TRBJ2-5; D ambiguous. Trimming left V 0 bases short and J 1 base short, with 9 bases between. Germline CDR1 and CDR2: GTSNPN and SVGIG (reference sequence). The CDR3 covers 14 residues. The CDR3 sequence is CAWSVGGIQETQYF. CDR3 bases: TGTGCCTGGAGTGTTGGCGGAATCCAAGAGACCCAGTACTTC.

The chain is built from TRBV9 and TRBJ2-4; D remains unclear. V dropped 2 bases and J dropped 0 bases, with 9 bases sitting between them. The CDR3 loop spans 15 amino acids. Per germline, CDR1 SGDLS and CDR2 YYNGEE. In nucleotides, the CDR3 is TGTGCCAGCAGCGTTGGCCCCGTAGCCAAAAACATTCAGTACTTC. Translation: CASSVGPVAKNIQYF.

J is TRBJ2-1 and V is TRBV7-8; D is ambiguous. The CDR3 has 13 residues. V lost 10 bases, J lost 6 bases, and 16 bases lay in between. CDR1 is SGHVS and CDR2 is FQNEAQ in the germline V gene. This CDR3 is CAIFRTSGNEQFF. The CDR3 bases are TGTGCCATCTTCCGGACCTCTGGCAATGAGCAGTTCTTC. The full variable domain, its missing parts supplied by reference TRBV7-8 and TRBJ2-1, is GAGVSQSPRYKVAKRGQDVALRCDPISGHVSLFWYQQALGQGPEFLTYFQNEAQLDKSGLPSDRFFAERPEGSVSTLKIQRTQQEDSAVYLCAIFRTSGNEQFFGPGTRLTVL.

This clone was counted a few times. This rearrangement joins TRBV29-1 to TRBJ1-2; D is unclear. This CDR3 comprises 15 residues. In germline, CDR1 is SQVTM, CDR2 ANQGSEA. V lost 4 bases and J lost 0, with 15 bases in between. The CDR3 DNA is TGCAGCGTTGCCCGGGGTGGTCTAGCTAACTATGGCTACACCTTC. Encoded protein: CSVARGGLANYGYTF.

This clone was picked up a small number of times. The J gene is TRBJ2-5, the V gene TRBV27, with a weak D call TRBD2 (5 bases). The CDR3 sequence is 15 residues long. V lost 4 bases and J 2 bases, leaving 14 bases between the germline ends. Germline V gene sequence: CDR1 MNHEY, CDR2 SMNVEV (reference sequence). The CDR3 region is CASSSGELAQETQYF. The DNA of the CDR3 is TGTGCCAGCAGTTCCGGGGAGCTGGCGCAAGAGACCCAGTACTTC.

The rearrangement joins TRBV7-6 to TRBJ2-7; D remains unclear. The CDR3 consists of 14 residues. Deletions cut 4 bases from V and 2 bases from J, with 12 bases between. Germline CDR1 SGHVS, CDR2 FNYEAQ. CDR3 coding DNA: TGTGCCAGCAGCTCCACGAAGGGTCCCTACGAGCAGTACTTC. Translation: CASSSTKGPYEQYF.

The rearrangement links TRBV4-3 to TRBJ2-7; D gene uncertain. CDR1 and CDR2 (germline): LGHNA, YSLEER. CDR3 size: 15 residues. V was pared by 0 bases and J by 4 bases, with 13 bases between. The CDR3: CASSQELRVGYEQYF. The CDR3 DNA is TGCGCCAGCAGCCAAGAACTAAGAGTTGGGTACGAGCAGTACTTC.

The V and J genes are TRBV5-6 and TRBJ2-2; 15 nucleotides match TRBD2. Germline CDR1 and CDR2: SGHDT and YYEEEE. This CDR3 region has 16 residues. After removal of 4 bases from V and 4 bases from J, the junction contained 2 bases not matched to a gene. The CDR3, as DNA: TGTGCCAGCAGCCGGACTAGCGGGAGGGCCACCGGGGAGCTGTTTTTT. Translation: CASSRTSGRATGELFF.